Listed here are 20 T cell receptor beta chains from one sample, sequenced in a study of cytomegalovirus exposure and HLA in healthy donors. The PCR had 60 Vbeta and 13 Jbeta primers. Sequencing used immunoSEQ multiplex PCR; TCRdb keeps in-frame clones, though not all of them. The sample carries 200,000 or so clones, 75% to 90% recorded once. Material: PBMCs. The source is a boy between 2 and 10 years old in good health and CMV-seronegative.

V is TRBV11-2 and J is TRBJ2-1, with 9 bases matching TRBD1. V was pared by 5 bases and J by 9 bases, with 11 bases of the junction left unmatched. From germline, CDR1 is SGHAT and CDR2 FQNNGV. The CDR3 is 15 amino acids. The CDR3 DNA reads as TGTGCCAGCAGCCCACTCACCGGGACAGGGATTGAGCAGTTCTTC. Translated: CASSPLTGTGIEQFF.

Points on this clone: An end of the junction differs from the germline gene, which may be a read error. CDR3 residues: CASGLLAGYQETRYF. The DNA for the CDR3 is TGCGCCAGCGGTCTTCTAGCGGGGTACCAAGAGACCCGGTACTTC. The V call is TRBV4-1, the J call TRBJ2-5, with TRBD2 matching over 9 bases. Germline lookup yields CDR1 MGHRA and CDR2 YSYEKL. There are 15 residues in the CDR3.

This sequence joins TRBV5-1 and TRBJ2-5, with TRBD1 matching 8 bases. The germline gives CDR1 SGHRS, CDR2 YFSETQ. V lost 4 bases and J lost 4; bases outside the gene matches: 6. CDR3 length: 14 amino acids. CDR3 protein: CASSQTGEVETQYF. The CDR3 coding sequence is TGCGCCAGCAGCCAGACAGGGGAGGTAGAGACCCAGTACTTC.

This chain joins TRBV19 and TRBJ1-2; 7 positions match TRBD1. Germline V gene sequence: CDR1 LNHDA, CDR2 SQIVND (reference sequence). V lost 6 bases to trimming and J lost 5 bases; unmatched junction nucleotides: 9. The CDR3 totals 14 residues. CDR3 amino acids: CASREQGREYGYTF. The CDR3 bases are TGTGCCAGTAGGGAACAGGGGCGCGAGTATGGCTACACCTTC.

V usage is TRBV6-5 and J usage is TRBJ1-1, with 7 positions matching TRBD1. The CDR3 spans 13 residues. V lost 7 bases, J lost 4 bases, and 6 bases stayed unmatched. The germline V gene has CDR1 MNHEY and CDR2 SVGAGI. In DNA, the CDR3 is TGTGCCAGCATTCCCGAGGGGGCCACTGAAGCTTTCTTT. Its translation is CASIPEGATEAFF.

The chain carries TRBV9 and TRBJ1-6; perhaps TRBD1 as D (6 bases). CDR3 length equals 19 residues. Germline values: CDR1 SGDLS, CDR2 YYNGEE. The V gene lost 3 bases and the J gene lost 7 bases, with 26 bases spanning the gap. CDR3 in DNA: TGTGCCAGCAGCGACCAACGAGGGGGAACCAAGAACCAGAATTCACCCCTCCACTTT. Translated, it gives CASSDQRGGTKNQNSPLHF.

To note about this clone: One end of the junction is discordant with germline, which a read error may explain. The CDR3 DNA sequence: TGTGCCAGCAGCCAGCCCCCGAGCATCTTCTTC. Its protein product is CASSQPPSIFF. V is TRBV4-2 and J is TRBJ1-2; D is unresolved. The CDR3 consists of 11 residues. CDR1 and CDR2 from the germline V gene are LGHNA and YNFKEQ.

This chain joins TRBV5-1 and TRBJ2-7; the D gene is possibly TRBD1 (6 bases). The germline gives CDR1 SGHRS, CDR2 YFSETQ. V lost 0 bases to trimming and J lost 5 bases, with 15 bases between them. The length of the CDR3 is 15 residues. CDR3 DNA sequence: TGCGCCAGCAGCTTGGTCTACAGGGACCGTGACGAGCAGTACTTC. Protein sequence: CASSLVYRDRDEQYF.

The chain employs TRBV14 and TRBJ1-2, with a weak D call TRBD1 (5 bases). V was trimmed by 1 base and J by 2 bases, leaving 8 bases between them. Germline values: CDR1 SGHDN, CDR2 FVKESK. The CDR3 runs to 14 residues. The chain's CDR3 is CASSQVNRNYGYTF. For the CDR3, the DNA is TGTGCCAGCAGCCAAGTCAACAGGAACTATGGCTACACCTTC.

The chain uses TRBV7-8 and TRBJ2-3; 11 bases map to TRBD2. The germline V gene encodes CDR1 SGHVS and CDR2 FQNEAQ. V dropped 5 bases and J dropped 4; count of bases not matched to a gene: 11. The CDR3 covers 17 residues. CDR3 region: CASSLELAGVIADTQYF. The CDR3 region has the DNA TGTGCCAGCAGCCTAGAACTAGCGGGAGTAATCGCAGATACGCAGTATTTT.

CDR3 loop: CASSVRTDRPNQPQHF. CDR3 nucleotide sequence: TGTGCCAGCAGTGTGAGGACAGACAGACCCAATCAGCCCCAGCATTTT. The V gene is TRBV2, the J gene TRBJ1-5, with D possibly being TRBD1 (6 bases). Germline V gene lookup returns CDR1 SNHLY and CDR2 FYNNEI. V lost 4 bases and J 3 bases, leaving 16 bases between the germline ends. There are 16 residues in the CDR3.

About this clone itself: In the same sample, other DNA sequences code for this CDR3. The gene calls are TRBV7-9 and TRBJ2-5; D unclear. The V gene's germline CDR1 is SEHNR and CDR2 FQNEAQ (reference sequence). V lost 6 bases, J lost 1 base, and 3 bases lay in between. The length of the CDR3 is 11 residues. CDR3 residues: CASSLQETQYF. The CDR3 coding sequence is TGTGCCAGCAGTCTCCAAGAGACCCAGTACTTC.

V gene TRBV7-9 combines with J gene TRBJ2-1, with 14 bases lining up with TRBD2. The CDR3 contains 17 residues. V dropped 3 bases and J dropped 5; count of bases not matched to a gene: 6. Germline CDR1 SEHNR, CDR2 FQNEAQ (reference sequence). The CDR3 loop is CASSLGTSGSYDNEQFF. In DNA, the CDR3 is TGTGCCAGCAGCTTGGGGACTAGCGGGAGTTATGACAATGAGCAGTTCTTC. The whole variable domain, remainder taken from reference TRBV7-9 and TRBJ2-1, is DTGVSQNPRHKITKRGQNVTFRCDPISEHNRLYWYRQTLGQGPEFLTYFQNEAQLEKSRLLSDRFSAERPKGSFSTLEIQRTEQGDSAMYLCASSLGTSGSYDNEQFFGPGTRLTVL.

This clone was seen a single time. This CDR3 is CAWSVRGGIETQYF. CDR3 in DNA: TGTGCCTGGAGTGTAAGGGGGGGAATAGAGACCCAGTACTTC. V is TRBV30 and J is TRBJ2-5; a weak D match, TRBD2 (7 bases). With 0 bases removed from V and 4 bases from J, the gap between germline ends came to 12 bases. CDR3 length: 14 amino acids. Germline V CDR1 and CDR2: GTSNPN, SVGIG (reference sequence). Together with reference TRBV30 and TRBJ2-5, the CDR3 gives the full variable domain: SQTIHQWPATLVQPVGSPLSLECTVEGTSNPNLYWYRQAAGRGLQLLFYSVGIGQISSEVPQNLSASRPQDRQFILSSKKLLLSDSGFYLCAWSVRGGIETQYFGPGTRLLVL.

Remarks on this clone: At one end the junction does not follow the germline gene, possibly because of a read error. The V gene is TRBV7-7, the J gene TRBJ2-5, with TRBD1 identical over 7 bases. CDR1 and CDR2 (germline): SSHAT, FNYEAQ (reference sequence). The CDR3 runs 15 residues. The CDR3 protein is CASSYGQDGQETQYF. DNA of the CDR3: TGTGCTAGCAGCTATGGACAGGATGGGCAAGAGACCCAGTACTTC.

The chain joins TRBV5-5 to TRBJ1-6, with a possible D match to TRBD1 (6 bases). CDR3 length equals 14 residues. CDR1 is SGHKS and CDR2 is YYEKEE in the germline V gene (reference sequence). The V end lost 4 bases, the J end lost 9 bases, and 14 bases lay between the germline ends. DNA for the CDR3: TGTGCCAGCAGCCCTCGGGGAGGGGGTTCACCCCTCCACTTT. Amino acid sequence: CASSPRGGGSPLHF.

V is TRBV10-3 and J is TRBJ2-1; TRBD2 matches 7 bases. Germline CDR1 reads ENHRY; CDR2 reads SYGVKD. The CDR3 covers 15 residues. The ends lost 4 bases at V and 0 bases at J; junction bases unmatched: 3. The CDR3 loop is CAISVSGNSYNEQFF. The DNA for the CDR3 is TGTGCCATCAGTGTGAGCGGGAACTCCTACAATGAGCAGTTCTTC.

This CDR3 reads CASSPEGGDTQYF. The CDR3 nucleotides are TGTGCCAGCAGCCCCGAGGGAGGAGATACGCAGTATTTT. The V gene is TRBV6-5, the J gene TRBJ2-3, with D tentatively TRBD2 (6 bases). This CDR3 region has 13 residues. CDR1 is MNHEY, CDR2 SVGAGI, per germline. Trimming stripped 6 bases from V and 5 bases from J, with 12 bases between.

This clone was picked up a small number of times. The chain carries TRBV7-9 and TRBJ1-6, with a possible D match to TRBD1 (6 bases). Germline V gives CDR1 SEHNR, CDR2 FQNEAQ (reference sequence). The CDR3 is 13 residues long. With 5 bases removed from V and 13 bases from J, the gap between germline ends came to 15 bases. The CDR3 sequence: CASSTLQGSPLHF. The CDR3 nucleotides are TGTGCCAGCAGCACCCTACAGGGTTCCCCCCTCCACTTT.

CDR3 sequence reads: CASSLERPGGQETQYF. CDR3 DNA: TGCGCCAGCAGCTTGGAGCGGCCAGGGGGACAAGAGACCCAGTACTTC. This chain uses TRBV5-1 with TRBJ2-5; 7 positions agree with TRBD1. From germline, CDR1 is SGHRS and CDR2 YFSETQ. The ends lost 0 bases at V and 2 bases at J; junction bases unmatched: 7. This CDR3 spans 16 amino acids.